The source of this TCR beta chain is a study of blood T cell repertoires in COVID-19. The method was immunoSEQ multiplex PCR; TCRdb's version includes in-frame clones alone and lacks a portion of them. Of approximately 220,000 clones listed, 85% are singletons. This clone came up a few times. Sequenced sample: peripheral blood. The sequence was obtained from a middle-aged man who had recovered from COVID-19.

The CDR3 bases are TGTGCCAGCAGTTCCGGACTAGCGGGAGGCCTTCGAGGTAATACGCAGTATTTT. Protein product: CASSSGLAGGLRGNTQYF. The V and J genes are TRBV7-9 and TRBJ2-3, with 14 bases that match TRBD2. CDR3 length: 18 residues. With 6 bases clipped from V and 7 bases from J, the junction kept 15 bases outside the gene matches. The V gene's germline CDR1 is SEHNR and CDR2 FQNEAQ (reference sequence).